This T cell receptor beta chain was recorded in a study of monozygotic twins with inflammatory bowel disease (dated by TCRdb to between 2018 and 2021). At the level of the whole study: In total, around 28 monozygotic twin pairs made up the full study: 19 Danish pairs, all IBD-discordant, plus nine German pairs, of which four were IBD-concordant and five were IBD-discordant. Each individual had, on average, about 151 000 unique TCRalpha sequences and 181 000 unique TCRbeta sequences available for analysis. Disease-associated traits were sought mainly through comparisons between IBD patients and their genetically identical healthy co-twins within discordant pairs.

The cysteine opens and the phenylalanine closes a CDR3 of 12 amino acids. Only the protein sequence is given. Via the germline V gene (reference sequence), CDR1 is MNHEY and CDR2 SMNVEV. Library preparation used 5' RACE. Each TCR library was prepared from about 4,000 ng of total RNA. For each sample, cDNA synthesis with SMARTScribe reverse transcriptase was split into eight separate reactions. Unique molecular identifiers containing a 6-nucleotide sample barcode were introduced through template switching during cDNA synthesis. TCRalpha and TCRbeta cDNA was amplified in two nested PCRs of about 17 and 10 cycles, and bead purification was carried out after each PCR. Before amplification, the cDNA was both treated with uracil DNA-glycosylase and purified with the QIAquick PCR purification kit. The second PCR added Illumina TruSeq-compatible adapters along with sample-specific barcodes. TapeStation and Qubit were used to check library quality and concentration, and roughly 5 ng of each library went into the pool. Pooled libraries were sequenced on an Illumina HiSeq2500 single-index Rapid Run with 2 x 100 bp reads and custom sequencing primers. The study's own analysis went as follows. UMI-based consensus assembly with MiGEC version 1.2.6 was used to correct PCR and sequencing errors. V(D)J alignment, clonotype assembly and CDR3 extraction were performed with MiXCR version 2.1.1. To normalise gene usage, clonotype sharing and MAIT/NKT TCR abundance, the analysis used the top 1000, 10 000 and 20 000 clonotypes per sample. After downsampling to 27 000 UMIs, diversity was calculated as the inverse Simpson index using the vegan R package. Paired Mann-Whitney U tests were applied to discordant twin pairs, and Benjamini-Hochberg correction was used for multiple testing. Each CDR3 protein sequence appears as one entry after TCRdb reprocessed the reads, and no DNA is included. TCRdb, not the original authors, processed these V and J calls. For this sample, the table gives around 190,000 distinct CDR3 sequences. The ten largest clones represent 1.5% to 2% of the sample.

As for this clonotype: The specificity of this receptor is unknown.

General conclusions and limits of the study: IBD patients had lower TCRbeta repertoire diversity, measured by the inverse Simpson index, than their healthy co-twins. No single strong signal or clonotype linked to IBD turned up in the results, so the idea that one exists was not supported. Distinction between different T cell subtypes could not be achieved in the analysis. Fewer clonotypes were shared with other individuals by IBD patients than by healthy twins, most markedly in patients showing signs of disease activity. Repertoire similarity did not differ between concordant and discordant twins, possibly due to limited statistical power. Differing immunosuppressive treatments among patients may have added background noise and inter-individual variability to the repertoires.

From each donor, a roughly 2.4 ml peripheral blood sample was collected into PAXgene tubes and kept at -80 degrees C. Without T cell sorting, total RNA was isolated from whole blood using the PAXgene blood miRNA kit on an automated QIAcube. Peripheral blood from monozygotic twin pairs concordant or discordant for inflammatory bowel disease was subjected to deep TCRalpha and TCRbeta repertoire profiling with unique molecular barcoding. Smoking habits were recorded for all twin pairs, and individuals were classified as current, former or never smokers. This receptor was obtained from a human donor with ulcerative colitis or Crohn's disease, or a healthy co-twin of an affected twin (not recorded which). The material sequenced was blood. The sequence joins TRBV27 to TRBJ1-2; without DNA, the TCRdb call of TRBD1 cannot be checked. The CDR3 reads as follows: CASRNRGYGYTF.